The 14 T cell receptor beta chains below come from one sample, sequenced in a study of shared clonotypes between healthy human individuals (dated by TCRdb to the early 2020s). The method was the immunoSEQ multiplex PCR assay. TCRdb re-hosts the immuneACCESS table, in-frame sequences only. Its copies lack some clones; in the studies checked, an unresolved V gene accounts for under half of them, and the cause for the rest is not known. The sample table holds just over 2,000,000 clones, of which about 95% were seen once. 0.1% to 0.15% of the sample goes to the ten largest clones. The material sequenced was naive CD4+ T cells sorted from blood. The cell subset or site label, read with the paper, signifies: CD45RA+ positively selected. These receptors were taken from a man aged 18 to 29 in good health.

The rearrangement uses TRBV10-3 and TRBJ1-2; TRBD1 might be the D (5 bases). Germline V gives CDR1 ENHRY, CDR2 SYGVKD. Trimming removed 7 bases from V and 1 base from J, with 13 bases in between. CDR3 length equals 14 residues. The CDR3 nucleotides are TGTGCCATCACCCCCGGGGCGATTAACTATGGCTACACCTTC. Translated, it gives CAITPGAINYGYTF.

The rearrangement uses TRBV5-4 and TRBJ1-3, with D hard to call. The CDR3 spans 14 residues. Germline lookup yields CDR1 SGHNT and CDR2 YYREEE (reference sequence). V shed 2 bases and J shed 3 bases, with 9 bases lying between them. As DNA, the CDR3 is TGTGCCAGCAGCTTAGACGGAATTGGAAACACCATATATTTT. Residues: CASSLDGIGNTIYF. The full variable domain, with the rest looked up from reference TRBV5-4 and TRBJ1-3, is ETGVTQSPTHLIKTRGQQVTLRCSSQSGHNTVSWYQQALGQGPQFIFQYYREEENGRGNFPPRFSGLQFPNYSSELNVNALELDDSALYLCASSLDGIGNTIYFGEGSWLTVV.

The CDR3 reads CASSPRDIGSPLHF. CDR3 bases: TGTGCCAGCAGCCCTCGGGACATTGGTTCACCCCTCCACTTT. J is TRBJ1-6 and V is TRBV7-8, with D possibly being TRBD1 (6 bases). From germline, CDR1 is SGHVS and CDR2 FQNEAQ. The V and J ends lost 5 bases and 9 bases respectively, with 14 bases between them. The CDR3 has 14 residues.

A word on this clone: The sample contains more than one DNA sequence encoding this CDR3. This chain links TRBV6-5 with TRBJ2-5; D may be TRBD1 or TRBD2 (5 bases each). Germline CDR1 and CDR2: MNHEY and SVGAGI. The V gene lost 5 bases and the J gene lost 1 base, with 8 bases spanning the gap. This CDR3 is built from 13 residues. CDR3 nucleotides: TGTGCCAGCAGTAGAGGGGTCCAAGAGACCCAGTACTTC. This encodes CASSRGVQETQYF.

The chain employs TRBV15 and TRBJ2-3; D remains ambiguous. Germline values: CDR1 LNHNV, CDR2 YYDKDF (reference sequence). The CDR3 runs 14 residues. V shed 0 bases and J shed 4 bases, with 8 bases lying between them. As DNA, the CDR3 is TGTGCCACCAGCAGAGATTCGGCGGCAGATACGCAGTATTTT. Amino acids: CATSRDSAADTQYF.

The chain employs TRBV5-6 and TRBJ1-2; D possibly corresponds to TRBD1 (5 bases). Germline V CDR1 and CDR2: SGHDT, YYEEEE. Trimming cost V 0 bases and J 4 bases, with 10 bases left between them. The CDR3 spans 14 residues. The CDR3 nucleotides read TGTGCCAGCAGCTTGGAACAGGCGAGCTATGGCTACACCTTC. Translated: CASSLEQASYGYTF.

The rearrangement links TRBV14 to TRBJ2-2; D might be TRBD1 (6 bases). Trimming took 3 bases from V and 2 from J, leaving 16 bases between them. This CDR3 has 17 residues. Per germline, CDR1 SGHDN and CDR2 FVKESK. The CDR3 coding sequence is TGTGCCAGCAGCCACATCAGCCGGGACACTAACACCGGGGAGCTGTTTTTT. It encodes CASSHISRDTNTGELFF.

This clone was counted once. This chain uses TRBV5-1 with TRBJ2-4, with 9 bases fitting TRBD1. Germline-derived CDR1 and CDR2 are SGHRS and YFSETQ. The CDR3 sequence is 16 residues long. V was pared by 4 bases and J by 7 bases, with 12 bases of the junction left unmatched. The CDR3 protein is CASSRPGQGSLNIQYF. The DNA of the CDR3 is TGCGCCAGCAGCCGCCCCGGACAGGGGTCGCTGAACATTCAGTACTTC.

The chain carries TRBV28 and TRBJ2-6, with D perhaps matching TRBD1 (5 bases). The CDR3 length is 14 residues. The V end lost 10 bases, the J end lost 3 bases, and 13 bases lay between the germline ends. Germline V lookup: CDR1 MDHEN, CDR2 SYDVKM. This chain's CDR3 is CATGAGIGANVLTF. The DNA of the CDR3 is TGTGCCACAGGAGCAGGGATTGGGGCCAACGTCCTGACTTTC.

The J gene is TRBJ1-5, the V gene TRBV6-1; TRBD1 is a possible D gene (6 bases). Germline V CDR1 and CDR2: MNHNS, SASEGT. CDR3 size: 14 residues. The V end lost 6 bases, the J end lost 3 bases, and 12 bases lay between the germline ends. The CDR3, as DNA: TGTGCCAGCAGCTCCGGGACATTCAATCAGCCCCAGCATTTT. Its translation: CASSSGTFNQPQHF.

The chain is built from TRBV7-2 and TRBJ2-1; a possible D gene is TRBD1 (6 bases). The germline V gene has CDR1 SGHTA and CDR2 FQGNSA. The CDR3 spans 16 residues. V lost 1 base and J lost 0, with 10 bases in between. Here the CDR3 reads CASSLDRDTSYNEQFF. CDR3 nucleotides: TGTGCCAGCAGCTTAGACCGGGACACCTCCTACAATGAGCAGTTCTTC.

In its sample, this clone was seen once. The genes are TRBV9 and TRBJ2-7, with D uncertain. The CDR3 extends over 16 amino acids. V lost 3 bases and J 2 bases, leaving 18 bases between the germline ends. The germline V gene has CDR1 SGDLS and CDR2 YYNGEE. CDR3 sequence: CASSATHSLPTYEQYF. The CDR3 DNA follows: TGTGCCAGCAGCGCAACCCACAGCCTCCCTACCTACGAGCAGTACTTC.

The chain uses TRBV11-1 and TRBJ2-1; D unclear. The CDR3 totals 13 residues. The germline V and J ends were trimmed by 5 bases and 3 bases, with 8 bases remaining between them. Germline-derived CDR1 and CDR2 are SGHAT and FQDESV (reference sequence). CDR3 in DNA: TGTGCCAGCAGCCCGGACGTCTACAATGAGCAGTTCTTC. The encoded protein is CASSPDVYNEQFF. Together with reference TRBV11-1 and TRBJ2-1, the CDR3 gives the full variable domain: EAEVAQSPRYKITEKSQAVAFWCDPISGHATLYWYRQILGQGPELLVQFQDESVVDDSQLPKDRFSAERLKGVDSTLKIQPAELGDSAMYLCASSPDVYNEQFFGPGTRLTVL.

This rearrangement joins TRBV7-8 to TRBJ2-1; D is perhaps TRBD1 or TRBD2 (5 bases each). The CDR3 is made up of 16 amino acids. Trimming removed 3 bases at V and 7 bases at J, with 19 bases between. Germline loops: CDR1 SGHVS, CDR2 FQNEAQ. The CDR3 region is CASSLAPGRTMNEQFF. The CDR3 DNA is TGTGCCAGCAGCTTGGCGCCGGGACGAACTATGAATGAGCAGTTCTTC.